This T cell receptor (beta chain) was sequenced for a study of T cells in Graves' hyperthyroidism and ophthalmopathy. Overall study context: Peripheral blood was secured at the point of initial diagnosis, before any treatment. General study points: Blood samples included most of the expanded thyroid clonotypes exceeding 0.001.

Hyperthyroidism, newly diagnosed and lasting under 2 months, affected patients aged 18 to 65. Turning to this clonotype: Its antigen remains unknown. The junction differs from germline at one of its ends, possibly a read error.

The TCR beta CDR3 regions underwent amplification using RNA transcripts as the source. When the TCR CDR3 underwent first-round RT-PCR, the HTBI primer set was used. Using its own MiXCR run on the multiplex PCR reads, TCRdb lists one record per CDR3 protein. The sample has around 440,000 distinct CDR3 sequences, 15% to 19% seen once. This CDR3 is built from 11 residues. Per the germline V gene, CDR1 is LNHDA and CDR2 is SQIVND (reference sequence). The V and J genes are TRBV19 and TRBJ2-7, with D unresolved. The TCR comes from a young woman with Graves' hyperthyroidism. The sample taken for sequencing was blood. The CDR3 DNA reads as TGTGCCGGTAGTTCATTCTACGAGCAGTACTTC. Its translation: CAGSSFYEQYF.